This TCR beta chain came from a study of cytomegalovirus exposure and HLA in healthy donors. Study observations and caveats: TCR clusters originating in the first cohort tended to co-occur in the approximately 120 validation repertoires, according to a later analysis.

With regard to this clone: The antigen remains undetermined.

The method was immunoSEQ multiplex PCR; TCRdb's version includes in-frame clones alone and lacks a portion of them. The sample includes 55,000 to 65,000 clones, over 85% of them seen just once. Sequencing was performed on PBMCs. This clonotype originated in a woman between 18 and 29 years old in good health and CMV-seropositive.

The CDR3 nucleotides read TGTGCCATCAGTGAGTCTAGGGGGGGCACTGAAGCTTTCTTT. This sequence encodes CAISESRGGTEAFF. V is TRBV10-3 and J is TRBJ1-1; D might be TRBD1 (6 bases). In germline, CDR1 is ENHRY, CDR2 SYGVKD. The germline V and J ends were trimmed by 0 bases and 4 bases, with 9 bases remaining between them. The CDR3 is 14 residues long.